This T cell receptor (beta chain) was sequenced for a study of control samples from healthy donors and cancer patients (dated by TCRdb to about 2020). Library construction relied on the immunoSEQ multiplex PCR assay. What TCRdb holds here is the immuneACCESS table cut down to in-frame rearrangements. Part of the clones is not present; checked against another copy, under half of the missing clones reflect an unresolved V gene, and the others are unexplained. For this sample the table gives around 140,000 clones, of which over 85% were detected only once. The ten largest clones represent roughly 5.5% of the sample. In regard to this clone: No antigen is known for it. No base-level quality is on record; no much larger clone is a single base apart.

Trimming costs V 5 bases and J 2 bases, and their ends lie 11 bases apart. CDR1 and CDR2 are drawn from the germline V gene: SGHTA, FQGNSA. Measured from the cysteine to the phenylalanine, the CDR3 is 14 residues long. Only CDR3 DNA remains: 42 bases, in frame from the first base. The chain uses TRBV7-2 and TRBJ2-3; the D region may be TRBD1 or TRBD2, each matching 5 bases equally. The sample comprised blood. This sequence originates from a man aged 18 to 30 in good health. The DNA is as follows: TGTGCCAGCAGCCGGGACCGACACACAGATACGCAGTATTTT. It translates to CASSRDRHTDTQYF.